This TCR beta chain originates from a study of blood T cell repertoires in COVID-19. The table lists this clone with a count of one. In the original analysis: Scientists estimated how many nucleated cells there were by amplifying reference gene primers. The assay was immunoSEQ multiplex PCR, and TCRdb's table has in-frame clones only and misses some. The DNA gave D and trimming, while V, J and clone size come from that table. The repertoire holds about 220,000 clones, with 86% as singletons. The sequence derives from a man under 40 who had recovered from COVID-19. Sequences were obtained from peripheral blood.

In DNA, the CDR3 is TGTGCCAGCAGCTTAGGGTGGGGAGGGATCAGTCAGCCCCAGCATTTT. Its protein is CASSLGWGGISQPQHF. The chain combines TRBV7-2 with TRBJ1-5; D gene unclear. V lost 1 base to trimming and J lost 6 bases, with 16 bases between them. This CDR3 has 16 residues. CDR1 and CDR2 (germline): SGHTA, FQGNSA.